This T cell receptor (beta chain) was sequenced during a study of T cells in Graves' hyperthyroidism and ophthalmopathy. Whole-study findings and limits: Stable hyperthyroidism was told apart from ophthalmopathy by a model built on 13 V-J features.

Amplification of TCR beta CDR3 regions used RNA as the template. During a first-round RT-PCR of the TCR CDR3, the HTBI primer set was used. Each CDR3 protein is one row after TCRdb ran MiXCR on the multiplex PCR reads. The profile shows hundreds of thousands of distinct CDR3 sequences, nearly 20% of them singletons. Ten or more counts support this clonotype. Its antigen is currently unknown. Every diagnosis used clinical symptoms, serum thyroxine and TRAb, thyroid ultrasound and orbital computed tomography. PBMCs came from around 9.7 ml fresh peripheral blood. Between the trimmed V and J ends, which lost 5 bases and 3 bases, there was a span of 29 bases. Per the germline V gene, CDR1 is MNHEY and CDR2 is SVGEGT. The CDR3 contains 20 residues.

This chain connects TRBV6-2 or TRBV6-3 to TRBJ2-1; D ambiguous. This sequence originates from a man aged 40-49 years with Graves' ophthalmopathy. The sample taken for sequencing was blood. CDR3 sequence: CASSRDLWRRTYPGYNEQFF. The CDR3, as DNA: TGTGCCAGCAGTAGGGATTTATGGCGGCGCACCTACCCCGGCTACAATGAGCAGTTCTTC.